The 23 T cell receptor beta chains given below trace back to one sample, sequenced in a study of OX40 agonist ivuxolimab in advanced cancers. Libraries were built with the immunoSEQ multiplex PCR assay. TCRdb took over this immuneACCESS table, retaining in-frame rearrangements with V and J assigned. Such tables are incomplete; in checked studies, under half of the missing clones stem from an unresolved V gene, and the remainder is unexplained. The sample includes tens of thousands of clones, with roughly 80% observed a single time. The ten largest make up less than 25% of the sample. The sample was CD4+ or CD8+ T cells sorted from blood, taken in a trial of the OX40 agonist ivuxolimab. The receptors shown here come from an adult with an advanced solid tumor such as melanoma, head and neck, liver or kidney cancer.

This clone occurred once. CDR3 coding DNA: TGTGCCAGCAGTCCCGCAGGGACAGGGACCTACGAGCAGTACTTC. It yields the protein CASSPAGTGTYEQYF. The gene calls are TRBV28 and TRBJ2-7; TRBD1 aligns across 9 bases. The trim removed 5 bases at V and 2 bases at J, leaving 7 bases unmatched. This CDR3 is 15 amino acids long. Germline V gene sequence: CDR1 MDHEN, CDR2 SYDVKM.

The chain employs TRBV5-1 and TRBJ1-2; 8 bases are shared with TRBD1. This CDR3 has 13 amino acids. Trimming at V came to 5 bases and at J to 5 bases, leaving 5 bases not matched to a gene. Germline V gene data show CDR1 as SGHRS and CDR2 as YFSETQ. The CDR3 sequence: CASRGTGDYGYTF. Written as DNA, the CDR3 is TGCGCCAGCAGGGGGACAGGTGATTATGGCTACACCTTC.

CDR3 loop: CAISDRTDTQYF. CDR3 sequence (DNA): TGTGCCATCAGTGATCGCACAGATACGCAGTATTTT. The genes are TRBV10-3 and TRBJ2-3; no clear D gene. This CDR3 spans 12 amino acids. Germline CDR1 and CDR2: ENHRY and SYGVKD. V gave up 3 bases and J gave up 1 base, with 2 bases separating them.

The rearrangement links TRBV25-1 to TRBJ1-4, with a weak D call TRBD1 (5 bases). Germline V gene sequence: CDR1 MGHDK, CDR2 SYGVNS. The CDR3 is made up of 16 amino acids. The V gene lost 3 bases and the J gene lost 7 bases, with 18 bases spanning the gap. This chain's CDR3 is CASSETPRGGGEKLFF. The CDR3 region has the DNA TGTGCCAGCAGTGAGACCCCGAGGGGCGGGGGTGAAAAACTGTTTTTT.

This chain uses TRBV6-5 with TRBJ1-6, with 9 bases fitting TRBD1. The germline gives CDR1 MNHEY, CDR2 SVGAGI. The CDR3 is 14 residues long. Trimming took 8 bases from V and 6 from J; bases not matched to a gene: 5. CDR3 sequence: CASSTTGGNSPLHF. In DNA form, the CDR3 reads TGTGCCAGCTCGACGACAGGGGGTAATTCACCCCTCCACTTT.

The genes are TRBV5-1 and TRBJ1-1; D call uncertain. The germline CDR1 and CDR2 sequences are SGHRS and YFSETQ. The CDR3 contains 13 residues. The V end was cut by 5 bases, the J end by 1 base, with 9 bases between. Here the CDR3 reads CASRLTPNTEAFF. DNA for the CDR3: TGCGCCAGCAGGCTGACACCGAACACTGAAGCTTTCTTT. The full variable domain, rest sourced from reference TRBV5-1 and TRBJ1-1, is KAGVTQTPRYLIKTRGQQVTLSCSPISGHRSVSWYQQTPGQGLQFLFEYFSETQRNKGNFPGRFSGRQFSNSRSEMNVSTLELGDSALYLCASRLTPNTEAFFGQGTRLTVV.

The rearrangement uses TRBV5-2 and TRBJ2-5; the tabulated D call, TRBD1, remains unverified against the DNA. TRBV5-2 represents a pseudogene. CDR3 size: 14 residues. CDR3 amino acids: CATKTGTVGETQYF. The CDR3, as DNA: TGTGCCACTAAAACAGGGACGGTAGGAGAGACCCAGTACTTC.

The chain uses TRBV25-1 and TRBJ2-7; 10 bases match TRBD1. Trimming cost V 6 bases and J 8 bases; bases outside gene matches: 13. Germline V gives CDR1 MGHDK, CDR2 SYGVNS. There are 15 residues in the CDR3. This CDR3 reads CASRGTGTGVWKQYF. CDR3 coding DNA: TGTGCCAGCAGAGGAACCGGGACAGGGGTTTGGAAGCAGTACTTC.

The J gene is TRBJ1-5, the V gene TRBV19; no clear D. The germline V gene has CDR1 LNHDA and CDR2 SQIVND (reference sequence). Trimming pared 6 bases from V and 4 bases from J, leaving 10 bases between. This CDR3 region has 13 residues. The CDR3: CASSSLGNQPQHF. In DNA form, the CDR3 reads TGTGCCAGTAGCTCTCTAGGGAATCAGCCCCAGCATTTT.

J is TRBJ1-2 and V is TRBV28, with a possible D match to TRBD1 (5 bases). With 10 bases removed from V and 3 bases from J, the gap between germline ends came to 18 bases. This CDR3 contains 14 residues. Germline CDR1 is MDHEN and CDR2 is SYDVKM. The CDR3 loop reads CATAPGGVHYGYTF. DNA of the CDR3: TGTGCCACGGCCCCTGGGGGGGTGCACTATGGCTACACCTTC.

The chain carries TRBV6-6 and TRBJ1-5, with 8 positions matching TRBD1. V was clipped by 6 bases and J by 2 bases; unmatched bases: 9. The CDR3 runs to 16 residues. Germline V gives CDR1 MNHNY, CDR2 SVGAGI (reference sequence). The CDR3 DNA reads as TGTGCCAGCAGCTCGATAGGACAGGGCCGCAATCAGCCCCAGCATTTT. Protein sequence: CASSSIGQGRNQPQHF.

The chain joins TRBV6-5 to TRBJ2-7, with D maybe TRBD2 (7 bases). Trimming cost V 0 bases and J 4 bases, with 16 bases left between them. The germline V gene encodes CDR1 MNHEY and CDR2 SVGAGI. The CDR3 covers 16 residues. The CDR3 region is CASSYSRGGARYEQYF. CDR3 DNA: TGTGCCAGCAGTTACTCTAGGGGGGGAGCTCGGTACGAGCAGTACTTC.

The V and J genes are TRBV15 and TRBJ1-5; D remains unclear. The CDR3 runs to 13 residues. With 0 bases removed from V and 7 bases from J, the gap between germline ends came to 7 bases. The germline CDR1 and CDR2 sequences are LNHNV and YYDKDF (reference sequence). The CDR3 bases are TGTGCCACCAGCAGAGATCCTACCCAGCCCCAGCATTTT. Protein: CATSRDPTQPQHF.

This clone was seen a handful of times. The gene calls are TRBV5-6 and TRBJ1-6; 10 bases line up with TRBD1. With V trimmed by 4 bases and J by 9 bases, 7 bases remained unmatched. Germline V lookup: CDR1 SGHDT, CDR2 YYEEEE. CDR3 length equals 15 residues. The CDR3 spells CASSPTGGMSSPLHF. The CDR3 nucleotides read TGTGCCAGCAGCCCGACAGGGGGCATGAGTTCACCCCTCCACTTT. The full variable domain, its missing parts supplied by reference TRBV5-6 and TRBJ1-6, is DAGVTQSPTHLIKTRGQQVTLRCSPKSGHDTVSWYQQALGQGPQFIFQYYEEEERQRGNFPDRFSGHQFPNYSSELNVNALLLGDSALYLCASSPTGGMSSPLHFGNGTRLTVT.

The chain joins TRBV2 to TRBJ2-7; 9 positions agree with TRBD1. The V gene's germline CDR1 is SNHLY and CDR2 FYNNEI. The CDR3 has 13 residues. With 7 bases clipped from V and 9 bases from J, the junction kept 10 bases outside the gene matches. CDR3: CASNPGQGSVQYF. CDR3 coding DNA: TGTGCCAGCAATCCGGGACAGGGCTCGGTGCAGTACTTC. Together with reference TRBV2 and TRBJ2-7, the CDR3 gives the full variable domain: EPEVTQTPSHQVTQMGQEVILRCVPISNHLYFYWYRQILGQKVEFLVSFYNNEISEKSEIFDDQFSVERPDGSNFTLKIRSTKLEDSAMYFCASNPGQGSVQYFGPGTRLTVT.

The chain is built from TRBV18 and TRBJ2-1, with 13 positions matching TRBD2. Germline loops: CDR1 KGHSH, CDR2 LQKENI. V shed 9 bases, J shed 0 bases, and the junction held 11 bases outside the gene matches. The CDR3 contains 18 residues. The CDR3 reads CASQTGTSGTNSYNEQFF. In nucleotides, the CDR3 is TGTGCCAGTCAAACCGGGACTAGCGGGACCAACTCCTACAATGAGCAGTTCTTC.

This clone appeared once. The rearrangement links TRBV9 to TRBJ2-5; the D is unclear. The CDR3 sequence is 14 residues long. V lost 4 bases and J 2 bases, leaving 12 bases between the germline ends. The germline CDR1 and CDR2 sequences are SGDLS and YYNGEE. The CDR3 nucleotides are TGTGCCAGCAGCCTCCTCCCCCTTCAAGAGACCCAGTACTTC. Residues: CASSLLPLQETQYF.

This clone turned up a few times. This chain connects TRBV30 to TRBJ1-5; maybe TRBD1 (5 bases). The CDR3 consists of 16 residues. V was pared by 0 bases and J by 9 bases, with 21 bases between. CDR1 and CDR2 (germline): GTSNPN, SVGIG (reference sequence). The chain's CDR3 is CAWSVRGTPGFSPQHF. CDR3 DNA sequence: TGTGCCTGGAGTGTACGAGGGACCCCAGGCTTCTCGCCCCAGCATTTT.

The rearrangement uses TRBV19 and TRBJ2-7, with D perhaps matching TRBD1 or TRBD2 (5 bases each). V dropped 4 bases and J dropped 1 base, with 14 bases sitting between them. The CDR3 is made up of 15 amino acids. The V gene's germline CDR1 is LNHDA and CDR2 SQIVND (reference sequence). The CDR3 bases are TGTGCCAGTAGTACGACCCGGGGACGGTCCTACGAGCAGTACTTC. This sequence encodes CASSTTRGRSYEQYF.

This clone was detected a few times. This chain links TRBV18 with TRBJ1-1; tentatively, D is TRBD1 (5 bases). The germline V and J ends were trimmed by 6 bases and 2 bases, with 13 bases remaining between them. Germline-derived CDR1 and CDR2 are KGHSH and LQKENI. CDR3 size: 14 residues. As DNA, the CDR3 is TGTGCCAGCTCGGCAGACAGAGGAAACACTGAAGCTTTCTTT. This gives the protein CASSADRGNTEAFF.

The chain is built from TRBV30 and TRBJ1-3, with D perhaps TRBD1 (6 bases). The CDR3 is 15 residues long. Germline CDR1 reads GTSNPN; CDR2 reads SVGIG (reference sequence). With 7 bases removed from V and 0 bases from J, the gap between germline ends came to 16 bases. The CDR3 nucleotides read TGTGCCTTAGAGACAGGCACCTTCTCTGGAAACACCATATATTTT. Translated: CALETGTFSGNTIYF.

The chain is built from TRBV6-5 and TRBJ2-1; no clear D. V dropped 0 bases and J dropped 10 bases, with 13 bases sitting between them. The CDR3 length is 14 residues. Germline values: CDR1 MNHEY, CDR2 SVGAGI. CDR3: CASSYSISLLEQFF. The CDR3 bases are TGTGCCAGCAGTTACTCGATCTCTCTCTTAGAGCAGTTCTTC.

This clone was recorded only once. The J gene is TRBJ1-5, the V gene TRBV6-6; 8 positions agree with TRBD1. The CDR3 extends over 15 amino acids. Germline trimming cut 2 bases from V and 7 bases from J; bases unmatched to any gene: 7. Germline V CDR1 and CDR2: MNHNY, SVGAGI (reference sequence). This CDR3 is CASSYRTGIGQPQHF. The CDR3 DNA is TGTGCCAGCAGTTACCGGACAGGGATTGGCCAGCCCCAGCATTTT.